This entry concerns a single T cell receptor beta chain. The CDR3 has 15 residues. The ends lost 0 bases at V and 5 bases at J; junction bases unmatched: 5. Germline assignment: CDR1 GTSNPN and CDR2 SVGIG (reference sequence). These data come from a study of regulatory T cells in long-lasting Graves disease. Construction of TCR beta libraries relied on iRepertoire HTBI primers and on Arm-PCR targeting CDR3 regions. TCRdb called the multiplex PCR reads again in MiXCR, with one record for every CDR3 protein. The profile shows 450,000 to 700,000 distinct CDR3 sequences, roughly 13% of them singletons. Time point meaning: newly diagnosed GD, antithyroid drugs for less than 3 months. The TCR library was made from RNA that had been extracted from PBMCs in TRIzol. This sample was also put to use in a study of T cells in Graves' hyperthyroidism and ophthalmopathy. According to that study: When the TCR CDR3 underwent first-round RT-PCR, the HTBI primer set was used.

Material: peripheral blood mononuclear cells (PBMCs), obtained at new diagnosis, from a patient treated with antithyroid drugs. This chain uses TRBV30 with TRBJ2-5; TRBD2 matches 11 bases. The sequence was collected from a young man with Graves disease. As DNA, the CDR3 is TGTGCCTGGAGTGTATCTAGCGGGAGGTCGGAGACCCAGTACTTC. The encoded protein is CAWSVSSGRSETQYF.